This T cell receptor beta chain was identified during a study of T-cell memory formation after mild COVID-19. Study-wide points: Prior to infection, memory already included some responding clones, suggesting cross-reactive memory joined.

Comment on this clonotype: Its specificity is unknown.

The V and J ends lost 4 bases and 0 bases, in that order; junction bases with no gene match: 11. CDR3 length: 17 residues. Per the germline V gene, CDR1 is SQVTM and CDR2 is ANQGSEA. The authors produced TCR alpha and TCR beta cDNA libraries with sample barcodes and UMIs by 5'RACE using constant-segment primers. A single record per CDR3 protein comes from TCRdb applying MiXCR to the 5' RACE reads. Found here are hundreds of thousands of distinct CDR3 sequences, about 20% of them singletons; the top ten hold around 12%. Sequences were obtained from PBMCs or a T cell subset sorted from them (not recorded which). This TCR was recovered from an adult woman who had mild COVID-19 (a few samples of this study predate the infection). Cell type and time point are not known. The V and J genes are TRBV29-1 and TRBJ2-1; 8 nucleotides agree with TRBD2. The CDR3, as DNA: TGCAGCGTTGTGGGACTAGTATCCGGAAGCTCCTACAATGAGCAGTTCTTC. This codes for CSVVGLVSGSSYNEQFF.